This T cell receptor (beta chain) was identified in a study of cytomegalovirus exposure and HLA in healthy donors. Whole-study results and caveats: Sequencing had likely introduced a cluster of highly shared sequence variants as an artifact. When analyzed later, the rates of TCR association showed variation by HLA locus, with DRB1 the most and HLA-C the fewest. When analyzed later, a missense DCLRE1C variant was found to be linked to TCR beta V- and J-gene trimming.

Researchers ran the PCR with 60 Vbeta and 13 Jbeta primers. This table comes from immunoSEQ multiplex PCR, and its TCRdb copy is limited to in-frame clones, with some not included. The record lists around 65,000 clones, of which the ten most abundant hold roughly 15%. Comment on this clone: The target antigen is unknown.

The receptor's source is a boy younger than 18 in good health and CMV-seronegative. The sample consisted of PBMCs.

The CDR3 sequence is CASSFPRGGDPYNSPLHF. CDR3 sequence (DNA): TGTGCCAGCAGCTTCCCTCGCGGAGGGGACCCCTATAATTCACCCCTCCACTTT. This chain uses TRBV11-2 with TRBJ1-6; tentatively, D is TRBD1 (5 bases). Trimming took 3 bases from V and 2 from J, leaving 17 bases between them. The CDR3 runs 18 residues. Germline V gene data show CDR1 as SGHAT and CDR2 as FQNNGV.